This TCR beta chain was documented in a study of CD8 T cells in ankylosing spondylitis (dated by TCRdb to about 2017). Regarding the study in general: The study set out to find disease-linked TCR variants by profiling T cell receptor beta repertoires in ankylosing spondylitis patients and healthy donors. Samples of peripheral blood were taken, and for ankylosing spondylitis patients, synovial fluid was collected as well. The full study cohort was made up of 25 to 30 ankylosing spondylitis patients and 108 healthy donors. The investigation overall reported the following: A TCR beta motif made up of eight or nine highly homologous amino acid variants appeared to be characteristic of blood from ankylosing spondylitis patients. The disease-linked clones were reported as significantly enriched in matched synovial fluid samples from ankylosing spondylitis patients. In peripheral blood, the disease-linked clones were found at relatively low frequencies and had a CD8+ phenotype. Some of the motif variants had been reported before in the synovial fluid and blood of reactive arthritis patients, a finding that suggests common disease-initiation mechanisms.

In its sample, this clonotype was seen many times. It lacks a known antigen. No base quality information exists; no much larger clone differs at one position. For CDR1 and CDR2, the germline V gene (reference sequence) lists DFQATT and SNEGSKA. V and J lose 5 bases and 0 bases, and a span of 11 bases separates them. From cysteine to phenylalanine, the CDR3 is 14 amino acids long. The DNA shown is the 42-base CDR3, in frame from base 1. These reads were obtained on an Illumina HiSeq 2500. Quantitative 5'-RACE with molecular barcodes was the method used to prepare the TCR beta libraries. The authors processed their data as follows. To identify disease-linked TCR variants, a new computational method was used, one built on a probabilistic model of VDJ rearrangement. The public reads were reprocessed in TCRdb via fastp at Q25 and MiXCR, keeping in-frame beta chains. Every entry covers one CDR3 protein and lists the most common genes and DNA from its rows. TCRdb, rather than the study authors, made the V and J calls. The sample includes 500,000 to 650,000 distinct CDR3 sequences, with about 5.4% observed a single time. Under 4.5% of the sample rests with the top ten.

The V and J genes are TRBV20-1 and TRBJ2-4, and perhaps TRBD1 as D gene, on 5 matching bases. The specimen sequenced was blood, either unsorted or a sorted T cell fraction (not recorded which). The sequence came from a male donor with ankylosing spondylitis. The sequence in DNA is TGCAGTGCTCTCGACAGAAGAGCCAAAAACATTCAGTACTTC. This encodes CSALDRRAKNIQYF.